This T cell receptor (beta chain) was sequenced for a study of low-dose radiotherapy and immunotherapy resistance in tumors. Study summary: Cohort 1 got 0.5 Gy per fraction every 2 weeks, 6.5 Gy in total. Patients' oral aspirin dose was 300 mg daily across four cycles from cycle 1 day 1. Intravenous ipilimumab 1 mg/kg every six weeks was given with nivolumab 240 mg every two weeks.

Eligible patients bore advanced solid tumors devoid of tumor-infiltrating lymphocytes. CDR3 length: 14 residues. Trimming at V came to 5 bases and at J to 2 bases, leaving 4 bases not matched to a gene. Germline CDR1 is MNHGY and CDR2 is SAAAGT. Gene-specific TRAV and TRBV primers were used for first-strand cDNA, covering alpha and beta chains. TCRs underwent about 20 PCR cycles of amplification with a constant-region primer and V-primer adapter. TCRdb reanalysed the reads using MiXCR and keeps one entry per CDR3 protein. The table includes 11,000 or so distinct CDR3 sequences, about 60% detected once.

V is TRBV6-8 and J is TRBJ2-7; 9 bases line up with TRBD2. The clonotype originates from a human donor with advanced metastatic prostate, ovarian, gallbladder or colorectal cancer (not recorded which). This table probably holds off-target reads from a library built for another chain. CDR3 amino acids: CASSTGGRAYEQYF. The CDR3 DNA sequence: TGTGCCAGCAGTACCGGCGGGAGGGCCTACGAGCAGTACTTC.